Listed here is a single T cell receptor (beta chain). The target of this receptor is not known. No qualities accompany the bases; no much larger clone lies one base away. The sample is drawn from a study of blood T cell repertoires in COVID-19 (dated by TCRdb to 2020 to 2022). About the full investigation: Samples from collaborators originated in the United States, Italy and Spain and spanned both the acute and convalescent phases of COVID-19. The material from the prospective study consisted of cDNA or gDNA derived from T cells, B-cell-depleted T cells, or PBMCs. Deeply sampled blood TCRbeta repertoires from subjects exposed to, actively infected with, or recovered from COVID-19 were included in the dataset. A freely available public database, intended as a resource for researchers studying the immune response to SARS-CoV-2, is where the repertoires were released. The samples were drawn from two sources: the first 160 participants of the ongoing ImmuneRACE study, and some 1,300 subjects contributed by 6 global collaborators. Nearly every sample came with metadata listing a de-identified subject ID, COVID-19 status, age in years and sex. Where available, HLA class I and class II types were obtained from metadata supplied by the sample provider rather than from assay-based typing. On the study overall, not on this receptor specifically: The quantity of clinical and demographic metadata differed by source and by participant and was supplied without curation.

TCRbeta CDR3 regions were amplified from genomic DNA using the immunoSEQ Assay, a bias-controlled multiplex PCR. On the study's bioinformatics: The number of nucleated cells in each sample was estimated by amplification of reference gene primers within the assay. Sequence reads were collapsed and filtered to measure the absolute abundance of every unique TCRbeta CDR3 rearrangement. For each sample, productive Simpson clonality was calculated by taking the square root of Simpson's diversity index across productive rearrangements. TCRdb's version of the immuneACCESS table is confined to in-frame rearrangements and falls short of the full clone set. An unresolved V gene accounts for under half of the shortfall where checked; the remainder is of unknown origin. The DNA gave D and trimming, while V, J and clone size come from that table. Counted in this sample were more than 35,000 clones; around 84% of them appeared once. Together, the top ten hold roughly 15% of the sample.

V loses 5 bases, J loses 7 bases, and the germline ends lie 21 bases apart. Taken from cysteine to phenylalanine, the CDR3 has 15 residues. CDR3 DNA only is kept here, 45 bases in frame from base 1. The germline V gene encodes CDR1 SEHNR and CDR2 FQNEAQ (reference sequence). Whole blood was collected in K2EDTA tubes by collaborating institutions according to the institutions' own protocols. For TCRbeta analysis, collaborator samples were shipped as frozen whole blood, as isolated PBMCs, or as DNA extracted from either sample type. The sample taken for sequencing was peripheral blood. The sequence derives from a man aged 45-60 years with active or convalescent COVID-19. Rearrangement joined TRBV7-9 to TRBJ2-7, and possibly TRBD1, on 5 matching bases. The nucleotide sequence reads TGTGCCAGCAGCCCCGTGTTTCGCAGGGTGGAAGAGCAGTACTTC. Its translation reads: CASSPVFRRVEEQYF.